One sample yielded the 29 T cell receptor beta chains listed below, sequenced in a study of spatial heterogeneity in lung cancer. Time point here: sample taken at primary tumor resection. Unsorted whole RNA from tumor, nontumor lung or frozen PBMC underwent sequencing. TCRdb ran MiXCR on the 5' RACE reads and lists one entry per CDR3 protein. Of some 23,000 distinct CDR3 sequences listed, approximately 7% are singletons. The input for sequencing was PBMCs, taken at surgery. These receptors all come from a male donor with early-stage non-small cell lung cancer.

This clonotype turned up a few times. The rearrangement uses TRBV7-8 and TRBJ1-4, with D hard to call. This CDR3 region has 15 residues. CDR1 SGHVS and CDR2 FQNEAQ come from the germline V gene. The V end lost 0 bases, the J end lost 5 bases, and 10 bases lay between the germline ends. CDR3 protein: CASSLARSLNEKLFF. The CDR3 coding sequence is TGTGCCAGCAGCTTAGCCCGGTCCCTAAATGAAAAACTGTTTTTT.

This clonotype was counted only a few times. The chain recombines TRBV15 with TRBJ2-5; D could derive from TRBD1 or TRBD2 (6 bases each). The germline V gene has CDR1 LNHNV and CDR2 YYDKDF (reference sequence). This CDR3 has 14 residues. V lost 1 base, J lost 5 bases, and 11 bases lay in between. Here the CDR3 reads CATSRAGGLETQYF. CDR3 coding DNA: TGTGCCACCAGCAGAGCTGGGGGGCTGGAGACCCAGTACTTC.

In this sample, this clonotype turned up many times. The V gene is TRBV6-4, the J gene TRBJ1-1; tentatively, D is TRBD1 (6 bases). The length of the CDR3 is 14 residues. The germline V and J ends were trimmed by 3 bases and 1 base, with 9 bases remaining between them. In germline, CDR1 is MRHNA, CDR2 SNTAGT. Written as DNA, the CDR3 is TGTGCCAGCAGTGAGACAGGCTCGAACACTGAAGCTTTCTTT. Translated: CASSETGSNTEAFF.

This clonotype occurred a few times. The CDR3 DNA sequence: TGTGCCAGCACGTCCGGGACAAGCACTGAAGCTTTCTTT. Amino acids: CASTSGTSTEAFF. The chain joins TRBV6-5 to TRBJ1-1, with a tentative D call TRBD1 (6 bases). The V gene lost 7 bases and the J gene lost 4 bases, with 13 bases spanning the gap. The CDR3 covers 13 residues. Germline lookup yields CDR1 MNHEY and CDR2 SVGAGI.

This clonotype was found a few times. V usage is TRBV4-2 and J usage is TRBJ2-3; 8 bases are a match to TRBD2. This CDR3 spans 15 amino acids. CDR1 is LGHNA, CDR2 YNFKEQ, per germline. V trimming: 0 bases; J trimming: 7 bases; junction bases outside the gene matches: 6. The CDR3 nucleotides are TGTGCCAGCAGCCAAGAGGTAGCGGGGCCTTATACGCAGTATTTT. Protein sequence: CASSQEVAGPYTQYF.

This clonotype was detected ten times or more. The rearrangement joins TRBV5-1 to TRBJ1-3; D remains unclear. V lost 2 bases to trimming and J lost 0 bases, with 9 bases between them. CDR1 is SGHRS and CDR2 is YFSETQ in the germline V gene. This CDR3 region has 15 residues. CDR3 nucleotide sequence: TGCGCCAGCAGCTTAACCGGGAACTCTGGAAACACCATATATTTT. Encoded protein: CASSLTGNSGNTIYF.

This chain connects TRBV20-1 to TRBJ1-3; perhaps TRBD1 as D (5 bases). CDR3 size: 16 residues. The V end was cut by 3 bases, the J end by 6 bases, with 21 bases between. Germline assignment: CDR1 DFQATT and CDR2 SNEGSKA (reference sequence). This chain's CDR3 is CSARGPWREVSNTIYF. The CDR3 DNA follows: TGCAGTGCTAGGGGACCTTGGAGGGAGGTTTCAAACACCATATATTTT.

This clonotype was counted many times. The V call is TRBV20-1, the J call TRBJ2-7, with TRBD2 matching 9 bases. V was pared by 3 bases and J by 0 bases, with 0 bases of the junction left unmatched. This CDR3 has 13 residues. Germline CDR1 and CDR2: DFQATT and SNEGSKA (reference sequence). CDR3 coding DNA: TGCAGTGCTAGGGGACTAGCCTCCTACGAGCAGTACTTC. Protein sequence: CSARGLASYEQYF.

The chain links TRBV18 to TRBJ2-6; TRBD1 agrees at 9 bases. The junction had 3 bases not matched to a gene; V was cut back by 3 bases and J by 3 bases. The CDR3 has 16 amino acids. Looked up from germline, CDR1 is KGHSH and CDR2 is LQKENI. CDR3 in amino acids: CASSPRDRVGANVLTF. As DNA, the CDR3 is TGTGCCAGCTCACCGCGGGACAGGGTTGGGGCCAACGTCCTGACTTTC.

This clonotype was counted many times. This chain connects TRBV20-1 to TRBJ2-1; 9 nucleotides align to TRBD1. The V gene's germline CDR1 is DFQATT and CDR2 SNEGSKA (reference sequence). J lost 5 bases, V lost 4 bases, and 9 bases had no gene match. The CDR3 loop spans 15 amino acids. The CDR3 DNA reads TGCAGTGCTACAAGTACAGGGGGCTCTAACAATGAGCAGTTCTTC. Translating it yields CSATSTGGSNNEQFF.

This clonotype appeared a few times. This chain uses TRBV6-5 with TRBJ2-3, with no clear D. V gave up 2 bases and J gave up 2 bases, with 8 bases separating them. The CDR3 length is 14 residues. Germline V gene data show CDR1 as MNHEY and CDR2 as SVGAGI. CDR3 nucleotides: TGTGCCAGCAGTTACGGCGGATACACAGATACGCAGTATTTT. This codes for CASSYGGYTDTQYF.

This clonotype was recorded a few times. This chain links TRBV28 with TRBJ2-7, with TRBD2 matching over 8 bases. The trim removed 7 bases at V and 2 bases at J, leaving 7 bases unmatched. The CDR3 loop spans 14 amino acids. CDR1 and CDR2 (germline): MDHEN, SYDVKM. DNA for the CDR3: TGTGCCAGCACTCCGGGAGGGAGGACCTACGAGCAGTACGTC. Translation gives CASTPGGRTYEQYV.

There are many counts of this clonotype. The genes are TRBV5-1 and TRBJ2-7; D perhaps matches TRBD2 (5 bases). Between the trimmed V and J ends, which lost 1 base and 0 bases, there was a span of 11 bases. The CDR3 covers 15 residues. From germline, CDR1 is SGHRS and CDR2 YFSETQ. The CDR3 region is CASSLSGLSSYEQYF. In DNA, the CDR3 is TGCGCCAGCAGCTTGAGCGGCTTGAGCTCCTACGAGCAGTACTTC.

The table lists this clonotype with a few counts. The J gene is TRBJ1-2, the V gene TRBV27; no clear D. From germline, CDR1 is MNHEY and CDR2 SMNVEV (reference sequence). With 9 bases removed from V and 0 bases from J, the gap between germline ends came to 23 bases. The CDR3 runs 17 residues. The CDR3 DNA is TGTGCCAGTGCACCTTGGGGTCTGAGTCTTACTAACTATGGCTACACCTTC. This translates into CASAPWGLSLTNYGYTF.

This clonotype was recorded many times. This chain connects TRBV12-3 or TRBV12-4 to TRBJ2-1; D is unresolved. With 4 bases removed from V and 9 bases from J, the gap between germline ends came to 16 bases. The CDR3 totals 14 residues. The DNA of the CDR3 is TGTGCCAGCAGTTCCAGACGGGTTCGGAGTGAGCAGTTCTTC. Translated, it gives CASSSRRVRSEQFF.

About this clonotype itself: Its ends do not fully match the called genes, so a read error is possible. The J gene is TRBJ1-5, the V gene TRBV10-2; 9 bases align to TRBD1. The germline gives CDR1 WSHSY, CDR2 SAAADI. This CDR3 is 16 amino acids long. The CDR3 DNA reads as TGCGCCAGCAGCCTTTCCGGGACAGGGAACAATCAGTCCCAGCATTTT. This sequence encodes CASSLSGTGNNQSQHF.

The chain joins TRBV29-1 to TRBJ2-1, with 7 bases identical to TRBD2. Germline V gives CDR1 SQVTM, CDR2 ANQGSEA. The CDR3 has 15 amino acids. J lost 0 bases, V lost 4 bases, and 6 bases had no gene match. CDR3 sequence: CSVGRGSSSYNEQFF. As DNA, the CDR3 is TGCAGCGTTGGGCGGGGGAGTAGCTCCTACAATGAGCAGTTCTTC.

The rearrangement uses TRBV18 and TRBJ1-2; D is uncertain. The germline V gene encodes CDR1 KGHSH and CDR2 LQKENI. The CDR3 totals 14 residues. Between the trimmed V and J ends, which lost 3 bases and 6 bases, there was a span of 14 bases. CDR3 in amino acids: CASSPTVEGNGYTF. The CDR3 bases are TGTGCCAGCTCACCCACTGTAGAGGGAAATGGCTACACCTTC. The full variable domain, its missing parts supplied by reference TRBV18 and TRBJ1-2, is NAGVMQNPRHLVRRRGQEARLRCSPMKGHSHVYWYRQLPEEGLKFMVYLQKENIIDESGMPKERFSAEFPKEGPSILRIQQVVRGDSAAYFCASSPTVEGNGYTFGSGTRLTVV.

This clonotype showed up many times. Compared with germline, one end of the junction differs, possibly owing to a read error. The chain has TRBV7-7 and TRBJ2-5; 12 bases line up with TRBD2. This CDR3 region has 15 residues. The germline CDR1 and CDR2 sequences are SSHAT and FNYEAQ (reference sequence). The chain's CDR3 is CASSSGLAGTETQYF. CDR3 DNA: TGTGCTAGCAGCTCCGGACTAGCGGGAACAGAGACCCAGTACTTC.

This clonotype was picked up a small number of times. The chain carries TRBV5-1 and TRBJ2-6; D tentatively fits TRBD1 or TRBD2 (5 bases each). CDR1 is SGHRS, CDR2 YFSETQ, per germline. This CDR3 has 17 residues. Trimming took off 4 bases at V and 1 base at J, with 15 bases between the two ends. The CDR3 reads CASSPGRDWSGANVLTF. For the CDR3, the DNA is TGCGCCAGCAGCCCGGGACGGGATTGGTCTGGGGCCAACGTCCTGACTTTC. The full variable domain, its missing parts supplied by reference TRBV5-1 and TRBJ2-6, is KAGVTQTPRYLIKTRGQQVTLSCSPISGHRSVSWYQQTPGQGLQFLFEYFSETQRNKGNFPGRFSGRQFSNSRSEMNVSTLELGDSALYLCASSPGRDWSGANVLTFGAGSRLTVL.

The table lists this clonotype with many counts. The chain is built from TRBV6-6 and TRBJ1-1; D not resolved. V was clipped by 0 bases and J by 11 bases, with 25 bases between them. The CDR3 loop spans 17 amino acids. The germline gives CDR1 MNHNY, CDR2 SVGAGI (reference sequence). For the CDR3, the DNA is TGTGCCAGCAGTTACTCGAGTCGGTCACAAGCCCAAGAGGGTGCTTTCTTT. This gives the protein CASSYSSRSQAQEGAFF.

This clonotype has more than one count but fewer than ten. The chain employs TRBV10-3 and TRBJ2-3; unclear D gene. This CDR3 spans 13 amino acids. V gave up 3 bases and J gave up 1 base, with 5 bases separating them. Germline CDR1 reads ENHRY; CDR2 reads SYGVKD. The CDR3 spells CAISERGTDTQYF. CDR3 coding DNA: TGTGCCATCAGTGAACGGGGCACAGATACGCAGTATTTT.

This clonotype was seen repeatedly, ten times or more. This chain joins TRBV20-1 and TRBJ1-5; 11 bases match TRBD1. J was trimmed by 1 base and V by 6 bases; bases with no gene match: 2. CDR3 size: 14 residues. Germline loops: CDR1 DFQATT, CDR2 SNEGSKA (reference sequence). The CDR3 spells CSARTGGSNQPQHF. The CDR3 bases are TGCAGTGCCCGGACAGGGGGCAGCAATCAGCCCCAGCATTTT.

This clonotype has just a few counts. CDR3: CASSYGTLPNQPQHF. Here the CDR3 DNA reads TGTGCCAGCAGCTATGGGACTTTACCGAATCAGCCCCAGCATTTT. The chain couples TRBV13 to TRBJ1-5, with D perhaps matching TRBD1 (5 bases). The CDR3 loop spans 15 amino acids. V lost 4 bases and J lost 4, with 14 bases in between. The germline CDR1 and CDR2 sequences are PRHDT and FYEKMQ (reference sequence). Full variable domain (rest looked up from reference TRBV13 and TRBJ1-5): AAGVIQSPRHLIKEKRETATLKCYPIPRHDTVYWYQQGPGQDPQFLISFYEKMQSDKGSIPDRFSAQQFSDYHSELNMSSLELGDSALYFCASSYGTLPNQPQHFGDGTRLSIL.

This rearrangement joins TRBV7-2 to TRBJ2-3; 7 positions match TRBD2. This CDR3 comprises 15 residues. Per germline, CDR1 SGHTA and CDR2 FQGNSA. V lost 5 bases to trimming and J lost 2 bases; unmatched junction nucleotides: 7. This CDR3 reads CASSLTSSFTDTQYF. Written as DNA, the CDR3 is TGTGCCAGCAGCCTGACTAGCTCCTTCACAGATACGCAGTATTTT.

By share, this clonotype ranks as medium-sized. CDR3 sequence (DNA): TGCAGTGCCCCGCAGCAACGCGCTTCCTACGAGCAGTACTTC. Its translation is CSAPQQRASYEQYF. The J gene is TRBJ2-7, the V gene TRBV20-1; D gene uncertain. The V gene's germline CDR1 is DFQATT and CDR2 SNEGSKA (reference sequence). V lost 6 bases, J lost 1 base, and 16 bases lay in between. The CDR3 covers 14 residues.

This clonotype was seen many times. This chain connects TRBV5-1 to TRBJ1-1; D may be TRBD1 (6 bases). The CDR3 sequence is 16 residues long. V was pared by 7 bases and J by 4 bases, with 23 bases between. Germline V gene lookup returns CDR1 SGHRS and CDR2 YFSETQ. The CDR3 DNA follows: TGCGCCAGCCAATATACTTTGGGGGGCTTGGGCACTGAAGCTTTCTTT. Translated, it gives CASQYTLGGLGTEAFF.

This clonotype was detected a few times. This chain links TRBV20-1 with TRBJ1-5; D might be TRBD1 (6 bases). V dropped 0 bases and J dropped 9 bases, with 15 bases sitting between them. This CDR3 has 14 residues. CDR1 DFQATT and CDR2 SNEGSKA come from the germline V gene (reference sequence). CDR3 DNA sequence: TGCAGTGCTAGAGATAGGTCAGGGGAAGGGCCCCAGCATTTT. It codes for CSARDRSGEGPQHF.

This clonotype showed up just a few times. This chain links TRBV7-2 with TRBJ2-2; no clear D gene. Trimming stripped 6 bases from V and 0 bases from J, with 5 bases between. CDR3 length: 13 amino acids. The germline V gene has CDR1 SGHTA and CDR2 FQGNSA. CDR3 nucleotides: TGTGCCAGCAGATTACCGAACACCGGGGAGCTGTTTTTT. It specifies CASRLPNTGELFF.